The text below deals with one T cell receptor (beta chain). Its target is unknown. Germline loops: CDR1 SQVTM, CDR2 ANQGSEA. This CDR3 region has 14 residues. The junction had 5 bases not matched to a gene; V was cut back by 4 bases and J by 2 bases. TCRdb itself ran the PCR reads through MiXCR, one entry per CDR3 protein. Of about 20,000 distinct CDR3 sequences in the sample, roughly 62% are singletons; the top ten hold around 1.1%. The sample comes from a study of vaccination and CD4 T cells after COVID-19. About the study: Each participant underwent a two-dose regimen of either the BNT162b2 or the mRNA-1273 vaccine. Study-level findings and limits: It was found that, in convalescent patients, 304 of 307 vaccine-specific clones were spike mono-reactive. SARS-CoV-2-reactive clonotypes showed a nonsignificant median rise from roughly 21 to 40. Reactive clone data from convalescent patients indicated a median of about 90% appearing only post-vaccination.

The sequence was obtained from a human donor who had recovered from COVID-19. The V and J genes are TRBV29-1 and TRBJ2-3; 8 bases agree with TRBD2. The sequencing here drew on CD4+ T cells from blood, taken before SARS-CoV-2 vaccination. In DNA, the CDR3 is TGCAGCGTTGGGGGTAGCGGGAACACAGATACGCAGTATTTT. Amino acids: CSVGGSGNTDTQYF.